This entry is about one T cell receptor beta chain. This specimen comes from a study of shared clonotypes between healthy human individuals. Study context: The donor pool was made up of two women and a few men aged 18 to 49. Each donor contributed plates that comprised three CD4 naive, three CD4 memory, two CD8 naive and one CD8 memory.

As defined, naive CD8 cells were CD45RO-negative and positively selected for CCR7, with terminally differentiated effector memory CD45RA+ cells excluded. There are 14 residues in the CDR3. Looked up from germline, CDR1 is GTSNPN and CDR2 is SVGIG (reference sequence). The V gene end was trimmed by 5 bases and the J gene end by 5 bases; junction bases not matched to a gene: 9. Clones were sequenced by immunoSEQ multiplex PCR, and TCRdb holds only the in-frame ones, with some missing. Seen here are over 750,000 clones, 96% observed once, and the top ten hold over 0.2%. This receptor was identified in a man aged 30 to 45 in good health. The chain is built from TRBV30 and TRBJ2-7; 10 nucleotides match TRBD1. Sample: naive CD8+ T cells sorted from blood. The CDR3 coding sequence is TGTGCCTGGCATACCGGGACAGGGGACCACGAGCAGTACTTC. Its translation is CAWHTGTGDHEQYF.